The clone carrying this T cell receptor (beta chain) has more than one count but fewer than ten. The data are from a study of cytomegalovirus exposure and HLA in healthy donors. A multiplex PCR was run with 60 Vbeta primers and 13 Jbeta primers. TCRdb keeps only in-frame clones here, not all; method: immunoSEQ multiplex PCR. Of over 80,000 clones listed, 80% to 90% are singletons. CDR1 is MDHEN and CDR2 is SYDVKM in the germline V gene. The CDR3 consists of 14 residues. Unmatched junction bases numbered 5, after V lost 5 bases and J lost 7 bases. The receptor was isolated from a young man in good health and CMV-seropositive. The sample was PBMCs. V usage is TRBV28 and J usage is TRBJ1-6; 7 bases fit TRBD1. CDR3 amino acids: CASSVTGNNSPLHF. In DNA, the CDR3 is TGTGCCAGCAGTGTGACAGGGAACAATTCACCCCTCCACTTT.